Listed below are T cell receptor beta chains from one sample, sequenced in a study of early stage breast cancer tumors. TCRdb's table, derived via immunoSEQ multiplex PCR, lists solely in-frame clones and lacks some. The sample has some 47,000 clones; 65% to 90% are singletons. The material sequenced was blood. These receptor sequences come from a person aged 45 to 60 with breast cancer. The CDR3 runs from the conserved cysteine through the conserved F or W.

TRBV19,CARLGGHSTDTQYF
TRBV7-9,CASSPEEGILGHTF
TRBV18,CASSPTGYSGANVLTF
TRBV28,CASSFEAGLSNEQYF
TRBV7-2,CASSLTSGPDTQYF
TRBV7-9,CASSLAHLPGELFF
TRBV13,CASSPRDRGDTEAFF
TRBV2,CASSPGTQSSGNTIYF
TRBV7-3,CASSQGQNTGELFF
TRBV18,CASSPGQGPSYEQYF
TRBV28,CASSLLGRGETQYF
TRBV6-5,CASSWDSTAGSYEQYF
TRBV5-6,CASSLYGRAIYGYTF
TRBV23-1,CASSQNRGFPSYEQYF
TRBV9,CASSVAWDKLAPGSYNEQFF
TRBV6-5,CASSYSGPHAQETQYF
TRBV10-3,CAISDIIGQNTEAFF
TRBV23-1,CASSQSVEQTYNSPLHF
TRBV4-3,CASSQDGRRGVGYGYTF
TRBV7-9,CASSLKEGQTGELFF
TRBV2,CASSRGGAGNQPQHF
TRBV5-1,CASSLEAGGPYEQYF
TRBV7-2,CASSFSMNTEAFF
TRBV7-9,CASSPGTGGGETQYF
TRBV2,CASSMDRGSNSPLHF
TRBV28,CASSRYEQYF
TRBV28,CASFGQGLLYEQYF
TRBV19,CASSHRSQETQYF
TRBV18,CASSPGLAWGDEQFF
TRBV10-2,CASSESWTRQETQYF
TRBV7-9,CASSSGSGYTEAFF
TRBV4-3,CASSQASTGSNSPLHF
TRBV6-5,CASSYLTPGNTEAFF
TRBV7-2,CASSLGDVSYEQYF
TRBV18,CASSPPSYLNNEQFF
TRBV9,CASSVAPAPALPLTGNTIYF
TRBV7-9,CASSLVDGWWGSGAQYF